This paragraph covers one T cell receptor (beta chain) sequence. The sample is drawn from a study of blood T cell repertoires in COVID-19. Data came from immunoSEQ multiplex PCR; TCRdb stores just in-frame clones and leaves some out. The table has approximately 200,000 clones, around 85% seen once. The receptor's source is a man aged 40-55 years who had recovered from COVID-19. Specimen: PBMCs or T cells enriched from blood (not recorded which).

The CDR3 reads CATSADRGEQYF. As DNA, the CDR3 is TGTGCCACCAGTGCCGATCGGGGGGAGCAGTACTTC. The rearrangement joins TRBV24-1 to TRBJ2-7; tentatively, D is TRBD2 (6 bases). V gave up 5 bases and J gave up 7 bases, with 11 bases separating them. The CDR3 has 12 amino acids. Per germline, CDR1 KGHDR and CDR2 SFDVKD.